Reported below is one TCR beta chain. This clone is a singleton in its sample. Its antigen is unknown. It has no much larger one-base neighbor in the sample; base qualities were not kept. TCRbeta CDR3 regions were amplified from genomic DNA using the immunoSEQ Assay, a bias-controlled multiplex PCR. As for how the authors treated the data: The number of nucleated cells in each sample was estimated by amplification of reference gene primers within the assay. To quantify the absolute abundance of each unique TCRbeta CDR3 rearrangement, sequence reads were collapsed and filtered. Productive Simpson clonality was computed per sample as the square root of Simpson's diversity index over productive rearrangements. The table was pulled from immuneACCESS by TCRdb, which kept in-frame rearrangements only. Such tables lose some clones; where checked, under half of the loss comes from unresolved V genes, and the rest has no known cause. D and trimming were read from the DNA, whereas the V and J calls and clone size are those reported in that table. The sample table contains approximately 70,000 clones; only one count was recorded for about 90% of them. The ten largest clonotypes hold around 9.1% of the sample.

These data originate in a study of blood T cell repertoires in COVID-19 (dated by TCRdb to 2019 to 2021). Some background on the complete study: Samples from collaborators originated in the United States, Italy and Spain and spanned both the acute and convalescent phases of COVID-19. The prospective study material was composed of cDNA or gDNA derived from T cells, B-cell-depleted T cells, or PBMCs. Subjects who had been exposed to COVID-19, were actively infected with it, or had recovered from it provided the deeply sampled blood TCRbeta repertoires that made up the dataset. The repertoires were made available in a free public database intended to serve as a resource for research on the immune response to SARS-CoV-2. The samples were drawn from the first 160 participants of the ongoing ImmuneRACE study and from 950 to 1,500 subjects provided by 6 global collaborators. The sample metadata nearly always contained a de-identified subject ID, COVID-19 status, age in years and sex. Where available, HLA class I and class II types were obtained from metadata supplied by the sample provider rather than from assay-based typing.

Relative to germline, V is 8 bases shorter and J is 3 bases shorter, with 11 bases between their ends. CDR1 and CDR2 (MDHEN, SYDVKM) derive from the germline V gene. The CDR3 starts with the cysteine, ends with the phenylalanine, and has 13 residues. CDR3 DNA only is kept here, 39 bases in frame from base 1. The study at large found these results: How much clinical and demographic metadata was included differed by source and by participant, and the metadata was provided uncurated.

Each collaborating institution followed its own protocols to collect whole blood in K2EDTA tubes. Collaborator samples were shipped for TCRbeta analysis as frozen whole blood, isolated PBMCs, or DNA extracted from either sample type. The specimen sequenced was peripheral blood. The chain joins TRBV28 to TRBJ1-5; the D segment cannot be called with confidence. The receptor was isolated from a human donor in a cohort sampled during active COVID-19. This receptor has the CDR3 CASLSSYNQPQHF. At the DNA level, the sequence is TGTGCCAGCCTCTCTAGCTACAATCAGCCCCAGCATTTT. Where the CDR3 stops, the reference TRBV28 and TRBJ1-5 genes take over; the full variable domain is DVKVTQSSRYLVKRTGEKVFLECVQDMDHENMFWYRQDPGLGLRLIYFSYDVKMKEKGDIPEGYSVSREKKERFSLILESASTNQTSMYLCASLSSYNQPQHFGDGTRLSIL.